Shown below are 32 T cell receptor beta chains from a single sample sequenced in a study of Graves' ophthalmopathy and Graves' hyperthyroidism listed by TCRdb under 2018. Sequenced using an Illumina HiSeq 2000. TCR beta CDR3 regions were amplified from RNA transcripts for repertoire sequencing. A first-round RT-PCR used HTBI primers with the Qiagen OneStep RT-PCR kit, followed by a second-round multiplex PCR, size selection and purification. TCRdb redid the processing of the public reads, applying fastp at Q25 and MiXCR, and retained in-frame beta chains. For every CDR3 protein sequence, its rows merge into one entry that carries the most common genes and DNA. For this sample the table gives a few hundred thousand distinct CDR3 sequences, of which 17% were detected only once. The ten top clones hold about 2.4% of the sample. Source material: peripheral blood. The receptor set was obtained from an adult woman with stable Graves' hyperthyroidism.

At least ten counts were recorded for this clonotype. V and J are TRBV5-8 and TRBJ1-1; possible D gene TRBD1, 5 bases. The CDR3 is 13 amino acids. Germline V lookup: CDR1 SGHTS, CDR2 YDEGEE. V lost 1 base and J 7 bases, leaving 11 bases between the germline ends. CDR3 region: CASSLTGGYEAFF. DNA for the CDR3: TGTGCCAGCAGCTTGACCGGGGGATATGAAGCTTTCTTT.

In its sample, this clonotype was seen many times. The chain has TRBV19 and TRBJ2-2; D ambiguous. Germline V gives CDR1 LNHDA, CDR2 SQIVND (reference sequence). The CDR3 length is 13 residues. V lost 7 bases, J lost 5 bases, and 11 bases lay in between. The CDR3 region has the DNA TGTGCCAGTATCCGCGTGCAGACCGGGGAGCTGTTTTTT. As protein: CASIRVQTGELFF.

Many counts were recorded for this clonotype. In this CDR3 the conserved last residue, phenylalanine or tryptophan, is missing, so a read error is likely. The DNA is omitted, as the CDR3 cannot be located on it reliably, and the CDR3 follows TCRdb's listing. This chain joins TRBV6-8 and TRBJ1-5. Germline CDR1 MNHGY, CDR2 SAAAGT. The CDR3 extends over 12 residues, inclusive of both ends. The CDR3 region is CASSYSVHGSPL.

This clonotype was seen at least ten times. V and J are TRBV28 and TRBJ2-7, with D possibly TRBD2 on 7 matching bases. This CDR3 comprises 16 residues. CDR1 and CDR2 from the germline V gene are MDHEN and SYDVKM. Trimming took off 4 bases at V and 7 bases at J, with 23 bases between the two ends. The CDR3 is CASSSADWGGSREQYF. The DNA of the CDR3 is TGTGCCAGCAGTTCCGCGGATTGGGGGGGCTCTAGGGAGCAGTACTTC.

This clonotype was seen at least ten times. This chain links TRBV6-1 with TRBJ1-2, with D tentatively TRBD1 (6 bases). The CDR3 contains 14 residues. V was pared by 2 bases and J by 6 bases, with 13 bases between. Germline V lookup: CDR1 MNHNS, CDR2 SASEGT. The CDR3 nucleotides read TGTGCCAGCAGTGAACAAGGGACATTCGATGGCTACACCTTC. The encoded protein is CASSEQGTFDGYTF.

The sample holds many counts of this clonotype. The V and J genes are TRBV28 and TRBJ1-5; D gene uncertain. This CDR3 has 15 residues. CDR1 is MDHEN, CDR2 SYDVKM, per germline. With 4 bases removed from V and 2 bases from J, the gap between germline ends came to 12 bases. CDR3 sequence: CASSSGGRGNQPQHF. DNA for the CDR3: TGTGCCAGCAGTTCGGGAGGGAGGGGCAATCAGCCCCAGCATTTT.

This sequence joins TRBV18 and TRBJ2-7, with 10 positions matching TRBD2. The germline V gene encodes CDR1 KGHSH and CDR2 LQKENI. V dropped 6 bases and J dropped 6; count of bases not matched to a gene: 8. This CDR3 spans 14 amino acids. This CDR3 is CASSAGLAEIEQYF. The CDR3 DNA reads TGTGCCAGCTCGGCCGGACTAGCGGAAATCGAGCAGTACTTC.

Many counts were recorded for this clonotype. This CDR3 is CASSELAGLYQETQYF. CDR3 coding DNA: TGTGCCAGCAGTGAACTAGCGGGATTGTACCAAGAGACCCAGTACTTC. V is TRBV25-1 and J is TRBJ2-5, with TRBD2 identical over 9 bases. Germline CDR1 MGHDK, CDR2 SYGVNS. The length of the CDR3 is 16 residues. The J segment lost 0 bases and the V segment lost 2 bases, leaving 4 bases of the junction unmatched.

This clonotype was counted ten times or more. In DNA form, the CDR3 reads TGTGCCAGCAGCTCAGGGGCCAGTAGATACTTC. Protein sequence: CASSSGASRYF. The J gene is TRBJ2-7, the V gene TRBV7-6, with D maybe TRBD1 (6 bases). There are 11 residues in the CDR3. Trimming removed 4 bases at V and 13 bases at J, with 14 bases between. The germline CDR1 and CDR2 sequences are SGHVS and FNYEAQ.

There are a few counts of this clonotype. CDR3 in DNA: TGCGCCAGCAGCCCCTGGGGGACTGGGGCCAACGTCCTGACTTTC. Translation: CASSPWGTGANVLTF. The genes are TRBV4-1 and TRBJ2-6; the D call may be TRBD1 or TRBD2 (5 bases each). Trimming shortened V by 4 bases and J by 2 bases, and 9 bases separated the two germline ends. Germline CDR1 reads MGHRA; CDR2 reads YSYEKL. This CDR3 has 15 residues.

This clonotype turned up a few times. The rearrangement joins TRBV28 to TRBJ2-7; D not resolved. The CDR3 consists of 16 residues. Germline V lookup: CDR1 MDHEN, CDR2 SYDVKM. The V gene lost 6 bases and the J gene lost 4 bases, with 22 bases spanning the gap. The chain's CDR3 is CASSHGGLPSPYEQYF. For the CDR3, the DNA is TGTGCCAGCAGCCACGGCGGTCTCCCTTCACCTTACGAGCAGTACTTC.

This clonotype was found many times. The rearrangement joins TRBV7-9 to TRBJ2-7; 11 bases are shared with TRBD2. The CDR3 extends over 14 amino acids. Germline CDR1 is SEHNR and CDR2 is FQNEAQ (reference sequence). Germline trimming cut 3 bases from V and 4 bases from J; bases unmatched to any gene: 2. The CDR3 is CASSFSGRGYEQYF. CDR3 bases: TGTGCCAGCAGCTTTAGCGGGAGGGGGTACGAGCAGTACTTC.

This clonotype has at least ten counts. The chain carries TRBV10-2 and TRBJ2-7; perhaps TRBD2 as D (6 bases). The germline CDR1 and CDR2 sequences are WSHSY and SAAADI. V was pared by 4 bases and J by 2 bases, with 15 bases between. The CDR3 covers 15 residues. The CDR3 sequence is CASSVRTGVPYEQYF. CDR3 DNA: TGCGCCAGCAGTGTAAGGACGGGAGTCCCCTACGAGCAGTACTTC.

This clonotype was detected ten times or more. The chain recombines TRBV20-1 with TRBJ1-2, with 8 positions matching TRBD1. This CDR3 has 15 amino acids. J was trimmed by 0 bases and V by 6 bases; bases with no gene match: 9. Germline V gene sequence: CDR1 DFQATT, CDR2 SNEGSKA (reference sequence). DNA for the CDR3: TGCAGTGCCTCGGACAGGGACGTAACTAACTATGGCTACACCTTC. It yields the protein CSASDRDVTNYGYTF.

J is TRBJ2-5 and V is TRBV30; 12 nucleotides agree with TRBD2. This CDR3 has 15 amino acids. Per the germline V gene, CDR1 is GTSNPN and CDR2 is SVGIG (reference sequence). The trim removed 5 bases at V and 4 bases at J, leaving 8 bases unmatched. The CDR3 region is CAWAPSGRAGETQYF. As DNA, the CDR3 is TGTGCCTGGGCCCCTAGCGGGAGGGCAGGAGAGACCCAGTACTTC.

J is TRBJ1-3 and V is TRBV3-1; 8 nucleotides agree with TRBD1. Losses at the gene ends were 1 base for V and 0 bases for J; bases not matched to a gene: 5. This CDR3 contains 17 residues. Germline V gene data show CDR1 as LGHDT and CDR2 as YNNKEL (reference sequence). The CDR3 nucleotides are TGTGCCAGCAGCCAAGCCCAGGGGGCTATCTCTGGAAACACCATATATTTT. Protein product: CASSQAQGAISGNTIYF.

This clonotype has at least ten counts. Here the CDR3 DNA reads TGTGCCAGCAGCAAGGAACTGACCTCCTACGAGCAGTACTTC. Amino acid sequence: CASSKELTSYEQYF. The chain uses TRBV7-9 and TRBJ2-7; D remains ambiguous. The CDR3 consists of 14 residues. The germline V gene encodes CDR1 SEHNR and CDR2 FQNEAQ (reference sequence). Trimming removed 5 bases from V and 0 bases from J, with 11 bases in between.

This clonotype has ten or more counts. The chain joins TRBV20-1 to TRBJ1-1; D is unresolved. This CDR3 has 14 amino acids. Trimming removed 2 bases from V and 3 bases from J, with 13 bases in between. Germline-derived CDR1 and CDR2 are DFQATT and SNEGSKA (reference sequence). CDR3 coding DNA: TGCAGTGCTAGACCCGGCGGGGAGGACACTGAAGCTTTCTTT. Translating it yields CSARPGGEDTEAFF.

In regard to this clonotype: A much larger clone differs by one base, so this may be a read error. The chain employs TRBV20-1 and TRBJ2-5, with D hard to call. Germline V CDR1 and CDR2: DFQATT, SNEGSKA (reference sequence). The CDR3 runs 13 residues. CDR3 in amino acids: CSVRVDAEETQYF. CDR3 DNA: TGCAGTGTTAGAGTCGACGCGGAAGAGACCCAGTACTTC.

This clonotype was recorded at least ten times. The V gene is TRBV7-6, the J gene TRBJ2-5; D call uncertain. The CDR3 runs 15 residues. CDR1 and CDR2 (germline): SGHVS, FNYEAQ. Deletions cut 2 bases from V and 5 bases from J, with 15 bases between. The CDR3 nucleotides read TGTGCCAGCAGCTTAAAAGGGTTAGATTTCGAGACCCAGTACTTC. Translated, it gives CASSLKGLDFETQYF.

This clonotype occurred many times. The V gene is TRBV4-3, the J gene TRBJ1-1; D is ambiguous. CDR3 length equals 14 residues. The germline V and J ends were trimmed by 1 base and 0 bases, with 6 bases remaining between them. CDR1 and CDR2 (germline): LGHNA, YSLEER. This chain's CDR3 is CASSQANMNTEAFF. The CDR3 DNA follows: TGCGCCAGCAGCCAAGCCAACATGAACACTGAAGCTTTCTTT.

This clonotype was found many times. The genes are TRBV6-2 or TRBV6-3 and TRBJ2-5; D unresolved. V dropped 0 bases and J dropped 7 bases, with 6 bases sitting between them. The length of the CDR3 is 12 residues. Per germline, CDR1 MNHEY and CDR2 SVGEGT. The CDR3 DNA reads TGTGCCAGCAGTTACTCGCTGGGGACCCAGTACTTC. Protein: CASSYSLGTQYF.

This clonotype was picked up many times. The gene calls are TRBV20-1 and TRBJ1-1; weak D call: TRBD1 (5 bases). Trimming removed 4 bases from V and 7 bases from J, with 19 bases in between. The germline CDR1 and CDR2 sequences are DFQATT and SNEGSKA (reference sequence). This CDR3 region has 14 residues. This CDR3 reads CSAIIRDGTLEAFF. The DNA for the CDR3 is TGCAGTGCTATCATCCGGGACGGAACTCTTGAAGCTTTCTTT.

This clonotype has at least ten counts. The V gene is TRBV5-1, the J gene TRBJ2-7; D possibly corresponds to TRBD2 (6 bases). Trimming took 0 bases from V and 0 from J, leaving 13 bases between them. The CDR3 contains 16 residues. CDR1 and CDR2 (germline): SGHRS, YFSETQ. CDR3 coding DNA: TGCGCCAGCAGCTTGGTTGCGGGGACCCCCTCCTACGAGCAGTACTTC. Amino acid sequence: CASSLVAGTPSYEQYF. Based on the CDR3 plus reference TRBV5-1 and TRBJ2-7, the full variable domain is KAGVTQTPRYLIKTRGQQVTLSCSPISGHRSVSWYQQTPGQGLQFLFEYFSETQRNKGNFPGRFSGRQFSNSRSEMNVSTLELGDSALYLCASSLVAGTPSYEQYFGPGTRLTVT.

Ten or more counts support this clonotype. This chain uses TRBV7-2 with TRBJ2-4, with 8 bases aligning to TRBD2. CDR1 is SGHTA, CDR2 FQGNSA, per germline. The CDR3 length is 16 residues. V lost 4 bases, J lost 0 bases, and 5 bases stayed unmatched. The CDR3 loop reads CASSSGGTLAKNIQYF. The CDR3 DNA reads as TGTGCCAGCAGCTCGGGAGGGACCTTAGCCAAAAACATTCAGTACTTC.

This clonotype occurred a few times. This chain links TRBV28 with TRBJ2-2; D might be TRBD1 or TRBD2, each matching 5 bases. This CDR3 contains 16 residues. Germline CDR1 reads MDHEN; CDR2 reads SYDVKM. Trimming removed 6 bases from V and 4 bases from J, with 18 bases in between. CDR3 in DNA: TGTGCCAGCAGCCTGGCTTGGGGGACCACCACCGGGGAGCTGTTTTTT. Protein product: CASSLAWGTTTGELFF.

The chain joins TRBV28 to TRBJ2-7, with 12 positions matching TRBD2. Trimming took 5 bases from V and 3 from J; bases not matched to a gene: 8. The CDR3 loop spans 16 amino acids. Germline V gene sequence: CDR1 MDHEN, CDR2 SYDVKM. CDR3: CASSRQRLAGDYEQYF. In nucleotides, the CDR3 is TGTGCCAGCAGTCGGCAACGACTAGCGGGGGACTACGAGCAGTACTTC.

In its sample, this clonotype was seen many times. The chain employs TRBV6-1 and TRBJ1-1; D unclear. Germline V gene sequence: CDR1 MNHNS, CDR2 SASEGT. The CDR3 runs to 13 residues. Trimming took off 2 bases at V and 9 bases at J, with 13 bases between the two ends. The CDR3 loop reads CASSEQTVYKAFF. The CDR3, as DNA: TGTGCCAGCAGTGAACAGACCGTATACAAAGCTTTCTTT.

Concerning this clonotype: A much larger clone differs by one base, so this may be a read error. The V gene is TRBV25-1, the J gene TRBJ2-4, with D perhaps TRBD1 (6 bases). CDR1 MGHDK and CDR2 SYGVNS come from the germline V gene. This CDR3 is 12 amino acids long. The CDR3 DNA reads TGTGCCAGCAGTCAGGGGCTAAACATTAAGTACTTC. Its translation: CASSQGLNIKYF.

This clonotype was counted at least ten times. The V gene is TRBV28, the J gene TRBJ2-7; 12 bases are a match to TRBD2. Germline values: CDR1 MDHEN, CDR2 SYDVKM. Trimming removed 2 bases from V and 3 bases from J; junction bases left unmatched: 2. This CDR3 region has 15 residues. CDR3 DNA sequence: TGTGCCAGCAGTTTACTAGCGGGAGGGGGCTACGAGCAGTACTTC. It specifies CASSLLAGGGYEQYF.

The sample holds many counts of this clonotype. The gene calls are TRBV9 and TRBJ2-7; 9 positions match TRBD2. This CDR3 is built from 21 residues. CDR1 SGDLS and CDR2 YYNGEE come from the germline V gene. The J segment lost 2 bases and the V segment lost 0 bases, leaving 21 bases of the junction unmatched. The CDR3 DNA is TGTGCCAGCAGCGTAGAGATGGTTGGGGGGCTAGCGGGATACCGAGCCTACGAGCAGTACTTC. Encoded protein: CASSVEMVGGLAGYRAYEQYF.

This clonotype showed up just a few times. This chain joins TRBV18 and TRBJ2-7, with D possibly matching TRBD2 (6 bases). Trimming pared 3 bases from V and 7 bases from J, leaving 16 bases between. This CDR3 has 14 residues. Germline V gene sequence: CDR1 KGHSH, CDR2 LQKENI. Here the CDR3 DNA reads TGTGCCAGCTCACCCCTATCGACCGCGGGGGAGCAGTACTTC. Encoded protein: CASSPLSTAGEQYF.